This T cell receptor beta chain was documented in a study of Ad26.COV2.S vaccination and SARS-CoV-2 variants. Study at large: Enrolled in COV1001, the donor was in the Ad26.COV2.S trial arm, which received the vaccine. Ad26.COV2.S shots went into the muscle once or twice, 56 days apart.

Clones were read by immunoSEQ multiplex PCR, and TCRdb kept only the in-frame ones, dropping some. The table records under 500,000 clones, 92% of them present only once. The treatment: 19 received Ad26.COV2.S at low or high dose, single or two shots; several received placebo; per-sample allocation not given. Sampling was performed 63 days after the first vaccine or placebo injection. The V gene's germline CDR1 is SGHTA and CDR2 FQGNSA. The CDR3 covers 13 residues. Trimming at V came to 4 bases and at J to 7 bases, leaving 3 bases not matched to a gene. The V and J genes are TRBV7-2 and TRBJ2-1, with 8 nucleotides matching TRBD1. This sequence was found in a person between 18 and 59 years old who received the Ad26.COV2.S COVID-19 vaccine or a placebo. Sequenced material: peripheral blood, taken in a trial of Ad26.COV2.S vaccine versus placebo. The CDR3 nucleotides read TGTGCCAGCAGCTCTAGGGACAGGAATGAGCAGTTCTTC. It encodes CASSSRDRNEQFF.